The entry below gives a single T cell receptor (beta chain) sequence along with its context. This clonotype was detected many times. Its antigen remains unidentified. Per-base quality was not reported, and no clone a single base away is much larger than it. These data originate in a study of T-cell memory formation after mild COVID-19 (dated by TCRdb to the early 2020s). For context, the study as a whole: Most TCR sequence clusters were specific to one of the two donors. In a couple of donors, T-cell clones that expanded and contracted after mild COVID-19 were followed by sequencing TCRalpha and TCRbeta repertoires longitudinally. Two young, previously healthy adult volunteers made up the cohort, one male and one female.

PBMCs were isolated by Ficoll-Paque density gradient centrifugation. Sequenced on an Illumina NovaSeq 6000. Using 5'RACE with constant-segment primers, TCRalpha and TCRbeta cDNA libraries were constructed, with sample barcodes and unique molecular identifiers added in the process. RNA was extracted from every sample with Trizol reagent. Libraries were amplified in two PCR steps, with a second sample barcode and Illumina TruSeq adapters added in the second step. The libraries were sequenced on an Illumina NovaSeq using 2 x 150 bp paired-end reads. Turning to the authors' computational methods: With migec v1.2.7, reads were demultiplexed and then collapsed into UMI-guided consensus sequences. Using mixcr v2.1.11, UMI consensuses were aligned to TRA and TRB V and J templates and then assembled into clonotypes. Clonotypes were classified as expanded or contracted when called significant by both edgeR and NoisET, with noise models trained on biological replicates. For edgeR calls, a false discovery rate-adjusted p below 0.01 and a log2 fold-change threshold of 1 were applied. As an exploratory analysis of dynamics, PCA with hierarchical clustering was applied to max-normalized trajectories of the 1000 most abundant clonotypes. The CD4 or CD8 phenotype of responding clones was assigned using the separately sequenced CD4+ and CD8+ repertoires. The public reads were quality trimmed at Q25 with fastp and then assembled into clones with MiXCR by TCRdb, keeping productive beta chains. One record per CDR3 amino acid sequence lists the most common genes and DNA. Here the V and J calls rest on TCRdb's processing, not on the authors' analysis. A total of roughly 100,000 distinct CDR3 sequences appear in this sample, 15% to 20% of them only once. The ten largest clones take up 25% to 30% of the sample.

Per the germline V gene, SGHTA is the CDR1 and FQGTGA is the CDR2. V gives up 3 bases and J gives up 4 bases, and the segment between their germline ends measures 9 bases. The CDR3 holds 13 amino acids from the cysteine to the phenylalanine. CDR3 DNA only is kept here, 39 bases in frame from base 1. What the authors observed across the whole study: Contracting CD4+ clones appeared mostly in the CM and EM memory subsets, whereas CD8+ clones were enriched in EMRA. Some responding clones were found in pre-infection memory, which suggests that pre-existing cross-reactive memory T cells took part in the SARS-CoV-2 response. Clones contracting from day 15 to 85 had balanced CD4/CD8 phenotypes, while a second wave expanding from day 15 to 37 was biased towards CD4+. SARS-CoV-2 specificity was not confirmed for the second-wave clones peaking on day 37. The study covered only a couple of mild cases, and larger cohorts including severe cases with pre-infection samples were considered necessary.

This clonotype was obtained from an adult woman who had mild COVID-19 (a few samples of this study predate the infection). The sample titles of this study are shuffled in the database, so cell type and time point are left out; the donor was told from shared clones. The rearranged segments are TRBV7-3 and TRBJ1-1; a weak D assignment points to TRBD1 (5 bases agree). The source material was PBMCs or a T cell subset sorted from them (not recorded which). This receptor carries the CDR3 CASSLGGGTEAFF. DNA sequence: TGTGCCAGCAGCTTGGGGGGGGGCACTGAAGCTTTCTTT.